Reported below is one T cell receptor (beta chain). The entry originates in a study of blood T cell repertoires in COVID-19. For the study at large: Collection of acute and convalescent COVID-19 samples took place in the United States, Italy and Spain. T cells, B-cell-depleted T cells, or PBMCs supplied cDNA or gDNA.

Source study methods: Reference gene primer amplification yielded estimated nucleated cell counts. The method was immunoSEQ multiplex PCR; TCRdb's version includes in-frame clones alone and lacks a portion of them. That table supplies the V and J calls and clone size; D and trimming were determined from the DNA. The data hold some 160,000 clones, with more than 65% observed a single time. This CDR3 is 15 amino acids long. With V trimmed by 4 bases and J by 2 bases, 4 bases remained unmatched. Looked up from germline, CDR1 is KGHSH and CDR2 is LQKENI. This TCR derives from a woman at least 80 years old with acute or convalescent COVID-19. This sequence joins TRBV18 and TRBJ2-2, with 7 bases fitting TRBD1. Sequences were obtained from peripheral blood. As DNA, the CDR3 is TGTGCCAGCTCACGGGGGACAGATAACACCGGGGAGCTGTTTTTT. Its translation: CASSRGTDNTGELFF.